What follows is one T cell receptor (beta chain) and its context. The sample belongs to a study of cytomegalovirus exposure and HLA in healthy donors. The PCR used 60 Vbeta and 13 Jbeta primers. Generated by immunoSEQ multiplex PCR, the TCRdb table keeps only in-frame clones and is missing some. This table has 200,000 to 250,000 clones, approximately 81% appearing once. This clonotype was obtained from a human donor in good health. The source material was PBMCs.

This chain's CDR3 is CASSEAVKSQYVSQPQHF. CDR3 nucleotides: TGTGCCAGCAGTGAAGCGGTAAAGTCCCAATACGTGAGTCAGCCCCAGCATTTT. The chain uses TRBV2 and TRBJ1-5; unclear D gene. Deletions cut 0 bases from V and 6 bases from J, with 21 bases between. This CDR3 contains 18 residues. Looked up from germline, CDR1 is SNHLY and CDR2 is FYNNEI.